This T cell receptor (beta chain) came from a study of blood T cell repertoires in COVID-19 (dated by TCRdb to the early 2020s). The study in broad terms: Collaborator samples came from the United States, Italy and Spain and covered acute and convalescent phases of COVID-19. The material from the prospective study consisted of cDNA or gDNA derived from T cells, B-cell-depleted T cells, or PBMCs. The dataset comprised deeply sampled blood TCRbeta repertoires from subjects exposed to, actively infected with, or recovered from COVID-19. The repertoires were released in a freely available public database intended as a resource for research on the immune response to SARS-CoV-2. The samples were drawn from the first 160 participants of the ongoing ImmuneRACE study and from over 950 subjects provided by 6 global collaborators. A de-identified subject ID, COVID-19 status, age in years and sex were almost always included in the sample metadata. HLA class I and class II types, where available, came from metadata supplied by the sample provider rather than from assay-based typing. The full study reports these points: How much clinical and demographic metadata was included differed by source and by participant, and the metadata was provided uncurated.

The immunoSEQ Assay, a bias-controlled multiplex PCR, was used to amplify TCRbeta CDR3 regions from genomic DNA. Per the authors' processing: The number of nucleated cells in each sample was estimated from the amplification of reference gene primers within the assay. Sequence reads were collapsed and filtered to measure the absolute abundance of every unique TCRbeta CDR3 rearrangement. For each sample, productive Simpson clonality was calculated by taking the square root of Simpson's diversity index across productive rearrangements. In its TCRdb copy, this immuneACCESS table keeps in-frame sequences only and misses some clones. Where compared with another copy, unresolved V genes explain less than half of these, and the others have no known cause. V, J and clone size reflect that table, while D and trimming were determined from the DNA. The table for this sample lists hundreds of thousands of clones; around 90% of them were counted only once. Jointly, the top ten make up under 0.3% of the sample.

This clone came up a few times. Its antigen is currently not known. Per-base quality was not reported, and no clone a single base away is much larger than it. CDR1 and CDR2 are drawn from the germline V gene: KGHDR, SFDVKD. Deletion took 3 bases off V and 11 bases off J, with a span of 13 bases between the germline ends. The CDR3 has 12 amino acids, counting the end cysteine and phenylalanine. CDR3 DNA only is kept here, 36 bases in frame from base 1. The collaborating institutions used their own protocols to collect whole blood in K2EDTA tubes. For TCRbeta analysis, collaborator samples were shipped as frozen whole blood, as isolated PBMCs, or as DNA extracted from either sample type.

The chain uses TRBV24-1 and TRBJ2-7, with TRBD1 tentatively as D gene (6 bases match). The sequenced sample consisted of peripheral blood. This TCR derives from a woman aged 18 to 35 with acute or convalescent COVID-19. The DNA reads as follows: TGTGCCACCAGTGATCCCAGGGGTGGCAAGTACTTC. It is translated as CATSDPRGGKYF.